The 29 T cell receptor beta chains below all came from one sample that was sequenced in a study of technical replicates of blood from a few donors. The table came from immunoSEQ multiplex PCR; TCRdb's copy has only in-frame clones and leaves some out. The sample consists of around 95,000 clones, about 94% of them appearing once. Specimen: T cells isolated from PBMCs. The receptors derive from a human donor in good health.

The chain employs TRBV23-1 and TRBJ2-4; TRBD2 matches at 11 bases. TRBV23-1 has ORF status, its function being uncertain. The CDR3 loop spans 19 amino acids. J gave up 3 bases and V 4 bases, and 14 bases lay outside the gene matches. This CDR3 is CASSPLLIAGGLLKNIQYF. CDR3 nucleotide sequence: TGCGCCAGCAGTCCCCTCTTAATAGCGGGAGGGCTTCTCAAAAACATTCAGTACTTC.

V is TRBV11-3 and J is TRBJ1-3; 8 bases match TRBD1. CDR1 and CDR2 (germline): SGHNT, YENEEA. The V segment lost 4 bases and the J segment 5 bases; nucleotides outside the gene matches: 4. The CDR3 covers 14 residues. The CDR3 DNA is TGTGCCAGCAGCTACGACAGGGGAAGAAACACCATATATTTT. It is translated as CASSYDRGRNTIYF.

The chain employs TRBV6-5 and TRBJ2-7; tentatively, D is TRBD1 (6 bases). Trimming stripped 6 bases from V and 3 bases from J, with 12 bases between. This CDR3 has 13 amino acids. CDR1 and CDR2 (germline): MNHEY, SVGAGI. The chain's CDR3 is CASRPTGNYEQYF. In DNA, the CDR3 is TGTGCCAGCAGACCGACAGGAAACTACGAGCAGTACTTC.

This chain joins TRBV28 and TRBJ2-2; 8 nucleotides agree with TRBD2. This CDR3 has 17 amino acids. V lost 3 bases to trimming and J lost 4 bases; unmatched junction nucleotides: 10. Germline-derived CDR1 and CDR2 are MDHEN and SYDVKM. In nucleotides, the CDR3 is TGTGCCAGCAGTTTTTTGGGGCGGGGGGTGAGCACCGGGGAGCTGTTTTTT. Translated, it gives CASSFLGRGVSTGELFF.

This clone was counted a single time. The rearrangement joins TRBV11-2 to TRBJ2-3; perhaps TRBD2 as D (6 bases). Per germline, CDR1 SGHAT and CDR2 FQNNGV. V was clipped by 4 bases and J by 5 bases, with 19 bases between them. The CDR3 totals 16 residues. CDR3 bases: TGTGCCAGCAGCTCCCGGAGTGGAGGGTTCATAGATACGCAGTATTTT. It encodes CASSSRSGGFIDTQYF.

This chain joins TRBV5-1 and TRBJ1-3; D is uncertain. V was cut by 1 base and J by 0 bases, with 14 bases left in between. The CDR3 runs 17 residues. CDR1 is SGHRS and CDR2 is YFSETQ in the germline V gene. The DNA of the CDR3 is TGCGCCAGCAGCTTGAGGGATCCGGGAAGCTCTGGAAACACCATATATTTT. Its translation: CASSLRDPGSSGNTIYF.

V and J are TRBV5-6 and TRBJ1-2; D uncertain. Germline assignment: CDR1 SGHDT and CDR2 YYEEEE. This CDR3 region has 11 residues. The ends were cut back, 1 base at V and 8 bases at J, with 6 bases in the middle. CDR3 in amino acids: CASSLYRGYTF. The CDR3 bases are TGTGCCAGCAGCTTGTACAGAGGCTACACCTTC.

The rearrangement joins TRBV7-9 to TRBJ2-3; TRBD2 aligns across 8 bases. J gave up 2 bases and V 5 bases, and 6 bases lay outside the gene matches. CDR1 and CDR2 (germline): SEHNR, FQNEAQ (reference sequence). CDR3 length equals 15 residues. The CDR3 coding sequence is TGTGCCAGCAGCCCCCGGACTAGCTTCACAGATACGCAGTATTTT. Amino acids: CASSPRTSFTDTQYF.

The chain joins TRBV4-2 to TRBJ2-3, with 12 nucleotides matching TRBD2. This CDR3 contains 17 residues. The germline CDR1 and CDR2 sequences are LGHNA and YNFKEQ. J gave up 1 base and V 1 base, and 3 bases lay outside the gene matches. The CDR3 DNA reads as TGTGCCAGCAGCCAAGCCCCTAGCGGGGGGGGCACAGATACGCAGTATTTT. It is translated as CASSQAPSGGGTDTQYF.

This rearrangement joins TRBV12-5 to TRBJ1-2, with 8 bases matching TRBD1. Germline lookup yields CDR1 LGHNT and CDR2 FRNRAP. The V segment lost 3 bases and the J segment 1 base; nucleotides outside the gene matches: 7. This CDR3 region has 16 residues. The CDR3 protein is CASGLPTDRVNYGYTF. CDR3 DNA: TGTGCTAGTGGTTTACCCACGGACAGGGTTAACTATGGCTACACCTTC. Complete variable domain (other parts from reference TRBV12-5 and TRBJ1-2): DARVTQTPRHKVTEMGQEVTMRCQPILGHNTVFWYRQTMMQGLELLAYFRNRAPLDDSGMPKDRFSAEMPDATLATLKIQPSEPRDSAVYFCASGLPTDRVNYGYTFGSGTRLTVV.

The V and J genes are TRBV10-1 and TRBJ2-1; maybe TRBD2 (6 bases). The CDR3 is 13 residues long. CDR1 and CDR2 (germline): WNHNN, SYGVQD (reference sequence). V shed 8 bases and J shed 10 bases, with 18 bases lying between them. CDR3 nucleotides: TGCGCCAGCGGGGGGTGGCGGACCGGCGAGCAGTTCTTC. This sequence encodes CASGGWRTGEQFF.

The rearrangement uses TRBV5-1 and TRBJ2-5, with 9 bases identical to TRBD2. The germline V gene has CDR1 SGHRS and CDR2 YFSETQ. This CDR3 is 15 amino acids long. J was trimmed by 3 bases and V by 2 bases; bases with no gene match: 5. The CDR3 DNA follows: TGCGCCAGCAGCTTAGGCGGGGGGGCTGAAGAGACCCAGTACTTC. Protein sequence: CASSLGGGAEETQYF.

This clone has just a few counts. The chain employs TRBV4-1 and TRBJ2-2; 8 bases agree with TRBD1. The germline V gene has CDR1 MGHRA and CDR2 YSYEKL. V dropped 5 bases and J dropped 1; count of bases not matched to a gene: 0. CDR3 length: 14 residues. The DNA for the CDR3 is TGCGCCAGCAGCGACAGGGGGAACACCGGGGAGCTGTTTTTT. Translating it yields CASSDRGNTGELFF.

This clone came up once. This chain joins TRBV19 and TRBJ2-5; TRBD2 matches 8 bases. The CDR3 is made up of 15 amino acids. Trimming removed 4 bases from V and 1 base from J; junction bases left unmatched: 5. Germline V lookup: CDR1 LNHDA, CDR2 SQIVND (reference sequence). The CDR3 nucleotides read TGTGCCAGTAGTACACTGGCGGGGGGCCAAGAGACCCAGTACTTC. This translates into CASSTLAGGQETQYF.

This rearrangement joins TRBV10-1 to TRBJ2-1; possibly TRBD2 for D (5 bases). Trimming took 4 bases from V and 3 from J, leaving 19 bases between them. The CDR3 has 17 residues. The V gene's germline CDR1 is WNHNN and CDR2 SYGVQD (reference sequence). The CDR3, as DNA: TGCGCCAGCAGTGTAATTCGGCTAGCTTCGGACTACAATGAGCAGTTCTTC. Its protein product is CASSVIRLASDYNEQFF.

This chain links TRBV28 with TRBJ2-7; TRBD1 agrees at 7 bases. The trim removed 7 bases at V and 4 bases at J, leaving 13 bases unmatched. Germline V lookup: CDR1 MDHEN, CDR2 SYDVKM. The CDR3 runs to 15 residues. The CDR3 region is CASTYVAGGFYEQYF. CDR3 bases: TGTGCCAGCACTTACGTAGCAGGGGGATTTTACGAGCAGTACTTC. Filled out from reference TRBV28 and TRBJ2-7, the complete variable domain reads DVKVTQSSRYLVKRTGEKVFLECVQDMDHENMFWYRQDPGLGLRLIYFSYDVKMKEKGDIPEGYSVSREKKERFSLILESASTNQTSMYLCASTYVAGGFYEQYFGPGTRLTVT.

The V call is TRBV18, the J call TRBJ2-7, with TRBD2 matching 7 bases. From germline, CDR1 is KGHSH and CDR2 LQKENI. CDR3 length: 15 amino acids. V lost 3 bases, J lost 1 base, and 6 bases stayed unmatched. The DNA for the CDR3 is TGTGCCAGCTCACCCGGCGGGGGACCATCCTACGAGCAGTACTTC. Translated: CASSPGGGPSYEQYF.

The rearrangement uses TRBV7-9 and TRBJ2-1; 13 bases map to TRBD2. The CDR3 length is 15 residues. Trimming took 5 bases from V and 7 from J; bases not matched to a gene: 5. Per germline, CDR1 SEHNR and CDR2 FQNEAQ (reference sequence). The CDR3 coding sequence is TGTGCCAGCAGCCCACGGACTAGCGGGGGTAATGAGCAGTTCTTC. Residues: CASSPRTSGGNEQFF.

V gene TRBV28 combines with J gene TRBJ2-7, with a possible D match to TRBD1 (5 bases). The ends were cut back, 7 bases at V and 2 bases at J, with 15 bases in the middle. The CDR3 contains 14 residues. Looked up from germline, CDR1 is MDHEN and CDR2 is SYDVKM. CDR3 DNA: TGTGCCAGCACCCGTCGGGCAGGGACCTACGAGCAGTACTTC. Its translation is CASTRRAGTYEQYF. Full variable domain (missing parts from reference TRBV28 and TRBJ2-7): DVKVTQSSRYLVKRTGEKVFLECVQDMDHENMFWYRQDPGLGLRLIYFSYDVKMKEKGDIPEGYSVSREKKERFSLILESASTNQTSMYLCASTRRAGTYEQYFGPGTRLTVT.

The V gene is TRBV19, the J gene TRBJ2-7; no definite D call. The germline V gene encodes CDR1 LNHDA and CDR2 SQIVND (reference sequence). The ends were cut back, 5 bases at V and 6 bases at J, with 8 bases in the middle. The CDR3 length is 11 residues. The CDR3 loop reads CASSSPSEQYF. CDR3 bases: TGTGCCAGTAGTTCGCCTAGCGAGCAGTACTTC.

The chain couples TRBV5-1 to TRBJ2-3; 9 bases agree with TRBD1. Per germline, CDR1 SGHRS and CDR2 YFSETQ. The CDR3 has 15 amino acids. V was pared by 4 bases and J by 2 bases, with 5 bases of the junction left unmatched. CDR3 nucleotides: TGCGCCAGCAGCCGCGGGACAGGGAACACAGATACGCAGTATTTT. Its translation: CASSRGTGNTDTQYF.

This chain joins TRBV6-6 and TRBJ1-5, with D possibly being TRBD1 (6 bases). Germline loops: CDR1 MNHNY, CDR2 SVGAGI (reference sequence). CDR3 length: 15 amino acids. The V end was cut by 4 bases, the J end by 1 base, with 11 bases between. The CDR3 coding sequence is TGTGCCAGCAGTTTTGATAGGGGGAGCAATCAGCCCCAGCATTTT. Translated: CASSFDRGSNQPQHF.

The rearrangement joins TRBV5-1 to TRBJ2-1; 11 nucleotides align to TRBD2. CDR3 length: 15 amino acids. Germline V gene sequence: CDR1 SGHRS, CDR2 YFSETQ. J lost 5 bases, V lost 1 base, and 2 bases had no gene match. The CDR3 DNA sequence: TGCGCCAGCAGCTTGTCGGGACTAGCGGACAATGAGCAGTTCTTC. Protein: CASSLSGLADNEQFF.

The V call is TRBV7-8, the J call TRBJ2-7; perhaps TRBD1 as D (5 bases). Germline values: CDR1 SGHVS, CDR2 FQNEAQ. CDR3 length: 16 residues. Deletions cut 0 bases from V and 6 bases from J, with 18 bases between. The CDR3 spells CASSLAVDGQGLEQYF. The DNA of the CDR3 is TGTGCCAGCAGCTTAGCGGTCGATGGGCAGGGCCTCGAGCAGTACTTC.

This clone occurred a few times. CDR3 bases: TGTGCCAGCAGCTCCACAGGGTTTGAGCAGTTCTTC. It yields the protein CASSSTGFEQFF. The chain recombines TRBV7-8 with TRBJ2-1; perhaps TRBD1 as D (6 bases). Trimming pared 4 bases from V and 9 bases from J, leaving 10 bases between. Germline-derived CDR1 and CDR2 are SGHVS and FQNEAQ. This CDR3 spans 12 amino acids.

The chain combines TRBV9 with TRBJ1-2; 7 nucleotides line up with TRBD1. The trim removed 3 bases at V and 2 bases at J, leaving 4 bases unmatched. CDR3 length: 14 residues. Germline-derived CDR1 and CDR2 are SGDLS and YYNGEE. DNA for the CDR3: TGTGCCAGCAGCGCCCGACAGGGAAACTATGGCTACACCTTC. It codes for CASSARQGNYGYTF.

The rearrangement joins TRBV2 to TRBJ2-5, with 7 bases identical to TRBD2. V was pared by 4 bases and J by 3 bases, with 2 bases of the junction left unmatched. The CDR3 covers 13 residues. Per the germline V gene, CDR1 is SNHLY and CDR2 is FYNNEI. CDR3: CASSGGREETQYF. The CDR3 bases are TGTGCCAGCAGTGGAGGGAGGGAAGAGACCCAGTACTTC.

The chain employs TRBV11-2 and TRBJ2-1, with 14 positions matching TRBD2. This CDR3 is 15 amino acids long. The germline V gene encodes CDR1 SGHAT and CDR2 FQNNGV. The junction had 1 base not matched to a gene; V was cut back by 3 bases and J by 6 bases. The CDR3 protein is CASSFGTSGSNEQFF. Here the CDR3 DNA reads TGTGCCAGCAGCTTTGGGACTAGCGGGAGCAATGAGCAGTTCTTC.

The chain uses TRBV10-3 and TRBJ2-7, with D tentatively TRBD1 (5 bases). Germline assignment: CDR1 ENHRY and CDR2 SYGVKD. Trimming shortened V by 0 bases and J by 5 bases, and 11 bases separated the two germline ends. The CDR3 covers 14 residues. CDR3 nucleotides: TGTGCCATCAGTGAGTCAAGGGGTTTCAACGAGCAGTACTTC. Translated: CAISESRGFNEQYF.